The next 14 T cell receptor beta chains were all read from a single sample in a study of T cell clonotyping in hematopoietic cell transplantation. The repertoire was sequenced with immunoSEQ multiplex PCR; TCRdb's copy has only in-frame clones and lacks some. The data contain under 30,000 clones, 92% of them singletons. The source was PBMCs, collected 100 days after allogeneic stem cell transplant. The receptors originated from a female patient aged 50-59 years who had an allogeneic stem cell transplant from a related donor, so the T cells may come from the graft donor. Some clones in this sample may be carry-over from other donors' samples.

The count of this clone is one. V usage is TRBV7-9 and J usage is TRBJ2-5; 8 positions match TRBD1. The V gene's germline CDR1 is SEHNR and CDR2 FQNEAQ (reference sequence). The junction had 2 bases not matched to a gene; V was cut back by 3 bases and J by 5 bases. The CDR3 covers 13 residues. The CDR3 loop reads CASSLTGEETQYF. The DNA of the CDR3 is TGTGCCAGCAGCTTGACAGGGGAGGAGACCCAGTACTTC.

The chain joins TRBV5-8 to TRBJ1-6; 10 nucleotides align to TRBD1. With 0 bases clipped from V and 10 bases from J, the junction kept 7 bases outside the gene matches. The CDR3 totals 16 residues. Germline values: CDR1 SGHTS, CDR2 YDEGEE. The CDR3 region has the DNA TGTGCCAGCAGCTTGGTTGGGGGACAGGGGATCTCACCCCTCCACTTT. Translated: CASSLVGGQGISPLHF.

The V and J genes are TRBV4-2 and TRBJ2-3; perhaps TRBD2 as D (6 bases). Germline lookup yields CDR1 LGHNA and CDR2 YNFKEQ. The length of the CDR3 is 15 residues. Trimming removed 0 bases from V and 5 bases from J, with 12 bases in between. The CDR3 loop is CASSQDGAAGDTQYF. For the CDR3, the DNA is TGTGCCAGCAGCCAAGACGGGGCAGCGGGAGATACGCAGTATTTT.

This sequence joins TRBV4-1 and TRBJ1-1; D is ambiguous. The V gene lost 4 bases and the J gene lost 4 bases, with 25 bases spanning the gap. From germline, CDR1 is MGHRA and CDR2 YSYEKL. The CDR3 consists of 18 residues. The CDR3 DNA reads as TGCGCCAGCAGCCCCTCCGCTCTGCGTCTATGGTATGGCACTGAAGCTTTCTTT. As protein: CASSPSALRLWYGTEAFF.

This chain connects TRBV2 to TRBJ1-3; 8 bases agree with TRBD1. In germline, CDR1 is SNHLY, CDR2 FYNNEI. CDR3 length: 18 residues. Unmatched junction bases numbered 11, after V lost 4 bases and J lost 0 bases. CDR3 coding DNA: TGTGCCAGCAGTGGGGGAGGGGGACAGGCCGTCTCTGGAAACACCATATATTTT. Translated, it gives CASSGGGGQAVSGNTIYF.

V and J are TRBV29-1 and TRBJ1-1; 7 bases map to TRBD1. Unmatched junction bases numbered 3, after V lost 4 bases and J lost 1 base. The V gene's germline CDR1 is SQVTM and CDR2 ANQGSEA. The CDR3 runs to 13 residues. The CDR3 loop is CSVGAGGNTEAFF. The DNA of the CDR3 is TGCAGCGTTGGGGCAGGGGGGAACACTGAAGCTTTCTTT.

The chain links TRBV4-1 to TRBJ2-1; perhaps D is TRBD1 or TRBD2 (5 bases each). CDR1 MGHRA and CDR2 YSYEKL come from the germline V gene. V gave up 3 bases and J gave up 4 bases, with 13 bases separating them. The CDR3 covers 15 residues. The CDR3: CASSQVGTAYNEQFF. The CDR3 DNA is TGCGCCAGCAGCCAGGTCGGGACGGCTTACAATGAGCAGTTCTTC.

The V and J genes are TRBV12-5 and TRBJ1-1; D remains ambiguous. The CDR3 has 12 amino acids. V lost 1 base and J lost 3, with 3 bases in between. Germline CDR1 reads LGHNT; CDR2 reads FRNRAP. CDR3 region: CASGLEYTEAFF. CDR3 sequence (DNA): TGTGCTAGTGGTTTGGAATACACTGAAGCTTTCTTT.

V gene TRBV11-3 combines with J gene TRBJ2-3; 11 bases are shared with TRBD1. This CDR3 comprises 14 residues. J was trimmed by 6 bases and V by 4 bases; bases with no gene match: 3. CDR1 and CDR2 from the germline V gene are SGHNT and YENEEA. The CDR3 region is CASSSGQGGDTQYF. The CDR3 region has the DNA TGTGCCAGCAGCTCGGGACAGGGGGGCGATACGCAGTATTTT.

This chain uses TRBV5-1 with TRBJ2-7; maybe TRBD2 (5 bases). Trimming pared 2 bases from V and 2 bases from J, leaving 8 bases between. The CDR3 loop spans 13 amino acids. Per the germline V gene, CDR1 is SGHRS and CDR2 is YFSETQ. CDR3 loop: CASSFGGPYEQYF. The CDR3 DNA reads as TGCGCCAGCAGCTTCGGCGGGCCCTACGAGCAGTACTTC.

This chain joins TRBV7-6 and TRBJ1-6; maybe TRBD1 (6 bases). The CDR3 runs 18 residues. The germline gives CDR1 SGHVS, CDR2 FNYEAQ. With 1 base removed from V and 1 base from J, the gap between germline ends came to 14 bases. CDR3 region: CASSLGGGGWSYNSPLHF. The CDR3 region has the DNA TGTGCCAGCAGCTTAGGAGGGGGGGGCTGGTCCTATAATTCACCCCTCCACTTT. Complete variable domain (other parts from reference TRBV7-6 and TRBJ1-6): GAGVSQSPRYKVTKRGQDVALRCDPISGHVSLYWYRQALGQGPEFLTYFNYEAQQDKSGLPNDRFSAERPEGSISTLTIQRTEQRDSAMYRCASSLGGGGWSYNSPLHFGNGTRLTVT.

The chain has TRBV28 and TRBJ1-2; maybe TRBD1 (5 bases). Trimming removed 6 bases from V and 8 bases from J, with 13 bases in between. This CDR3 is 12 amino acids long. The germline gives CDR1 MDHEN, CDR2 SYDVKM. CDR3 loop: CASRGGSHGYTF. Written as DNA, the CDR3 is TGTGCCAGCAGGGGGGGGTCGCACGGCTACACCTTC.

This chain joins TRBV9 and TRBJ1-1, with D possibly TRBD1 on 6 matching bases. Germline V gene lookup returns CDR1 SGDLS and CDR2 YYNGEE. The CDR3 has 15 amino acids. Between the trimmed V and J ends, which lost 3 bases and 6 bases, there was a span of 18 bases. As DNA, the CDR3 is TGTGCCAGCAGCGCCCTAAACAGGGAAGGGGCTGAAGCTTTCTTT. It specifies CASSALNREGAEAFF.

The chain employs TRBV11-2 and TRBJ2-7; D possibly uses TRBD1 or TRBD2 (6 bases each). V lost 1 base and J 1 base, leaving 17 bases between the germline ends. The germline gives CDR1 SGHAT, CDR2 FQNNGV. CDR3 length: 17 amino acids. The CDR3, as DNA: TGTGCCAGCAGCTTAGGAGGGGGGCCGATCTTGTCCTACGAGCAGTACTTC. It translates to CASSLGGGPILSYEQYF.